This T cell receptor (beta chain) was identified in a study of CXCR3-negative and CXCR3-positive naive CD8 T cells. Study results and limitations: For memory CD8+ cells diversity was much lower, but both naive subsets had comparably high diversity. Memory, not naive, CXCR3-negative and CXCR3-positive cells differed in TRBV-TRBJ usage.

The CDR3 runs 13 residues. Germline V lookup: CDR1 SQVTM, CDR2 ANQGSEA. Every individual CD8+ T cell subset underwent sorting in triplicate at a few hundred thousand cells apiece. Those CD8+ T cells considered naive were CD45RO-CCR7+CD27+CD95-. Each TRB cDNA library was prepared by 5' RACE (with UMI labels). Using the 5' RACE reads, TCRdb records one entry per CDR3 protein without DNA. The sample totals around 140,000 distinct CDR3 sequences. Concerning this clonotype itself: The antigen is not known.

The sequencing sample was made of naive CXCR3- CD8+ T cells from blood. The subset here: CD45RO-CCR7+CD27+CD95- naive CD8+ T cells lacking CXCR3 (TNR3-). This sequence joins TRBV29-1 and TRBJ2-7; TCRdb designates TRBD1, a call that cannot be tested without DNA. This clonotype originated in a human donor in good health. Some clones in this sample may be carry-over from other donors' samples. CDR3 in amino acids: CSVFGGGTYEQYF.